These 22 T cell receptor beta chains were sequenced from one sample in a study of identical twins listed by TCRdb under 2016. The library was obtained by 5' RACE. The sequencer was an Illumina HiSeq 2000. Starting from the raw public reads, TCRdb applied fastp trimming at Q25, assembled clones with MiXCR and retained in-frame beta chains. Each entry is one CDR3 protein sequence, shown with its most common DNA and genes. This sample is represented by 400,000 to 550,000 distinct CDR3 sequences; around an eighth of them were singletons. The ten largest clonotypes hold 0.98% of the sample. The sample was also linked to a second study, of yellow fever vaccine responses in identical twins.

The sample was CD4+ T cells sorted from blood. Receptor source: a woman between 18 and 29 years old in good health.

For the CDR3, the DNA is TGTGCCAGCAGTGAAGAAAGGGGAAACTACAATGAGCAGTTCTTC. Translated: CASSEERGNYNEQFF. The chain employs TRBV2 and TRBJ2-1, with D possibly matching TRBD1 (5 bases). The CDR3 runs to 15 residues. Trimming cost V 1 base and J 3 bases, with 10 bases left between them. CDR1 is SNHLY and CDR2 is FYNNEI in the germline V gene.

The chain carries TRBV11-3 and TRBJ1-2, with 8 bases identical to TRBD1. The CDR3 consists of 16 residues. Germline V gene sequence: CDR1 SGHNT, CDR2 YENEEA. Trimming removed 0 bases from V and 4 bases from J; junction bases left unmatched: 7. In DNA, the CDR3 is TGTGCCAGCAGCTTAGAGGACAGGGTCGGGGTCTATGGCTACACCTTC. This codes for CASSLEDRVGVYGYTF.

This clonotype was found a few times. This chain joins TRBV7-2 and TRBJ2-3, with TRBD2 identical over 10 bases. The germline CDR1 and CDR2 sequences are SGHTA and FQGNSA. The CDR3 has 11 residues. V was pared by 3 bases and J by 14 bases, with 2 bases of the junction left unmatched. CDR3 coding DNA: TGTGCCAGCAGCTTTAGCGGGGGGAGGTATTTT. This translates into CASSFSGGRYF.

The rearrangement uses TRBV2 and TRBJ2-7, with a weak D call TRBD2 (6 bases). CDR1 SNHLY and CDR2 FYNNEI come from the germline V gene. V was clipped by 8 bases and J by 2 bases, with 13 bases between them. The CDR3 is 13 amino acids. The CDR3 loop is CASAEGLAYEQYF. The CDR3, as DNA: TGTGCCAGCGCAGAGGGACTTGCCTACGAGCAGTACTTC.

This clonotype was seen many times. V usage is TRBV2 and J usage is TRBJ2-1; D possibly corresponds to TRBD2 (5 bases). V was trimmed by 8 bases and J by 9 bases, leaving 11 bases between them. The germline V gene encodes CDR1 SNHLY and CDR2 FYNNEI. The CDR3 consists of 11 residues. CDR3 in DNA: TGTGCCAGCTCAGCCCGGGGTGAGCAGTTCTTC. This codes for CASSARGEQFF.

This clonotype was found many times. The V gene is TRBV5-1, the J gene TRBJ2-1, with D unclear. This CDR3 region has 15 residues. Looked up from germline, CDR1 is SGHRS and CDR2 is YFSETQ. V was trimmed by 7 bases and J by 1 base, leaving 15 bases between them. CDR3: CASPIQSDSYNEQFF. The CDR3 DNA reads TGCGCCAGCCCAATACAATCCGATTCCTACAATGAGCAGTTCTTC.

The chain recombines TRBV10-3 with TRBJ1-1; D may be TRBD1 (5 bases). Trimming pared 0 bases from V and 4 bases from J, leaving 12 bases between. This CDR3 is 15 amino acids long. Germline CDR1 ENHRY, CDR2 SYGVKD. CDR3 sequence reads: CAISESAGQITEAFF. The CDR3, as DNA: TGTGCCATCAGTGAGTCGGCAGGGCAGATCACTGAAGCTTTCTTT.

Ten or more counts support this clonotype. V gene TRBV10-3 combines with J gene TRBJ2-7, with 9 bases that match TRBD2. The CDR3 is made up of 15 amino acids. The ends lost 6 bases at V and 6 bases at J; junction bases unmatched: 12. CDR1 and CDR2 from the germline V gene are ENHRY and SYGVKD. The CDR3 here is CAIRAIAGGPIEQYF. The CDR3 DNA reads TGTGCCATCAGGGCCATCGCGGGAGGGCCCATCGAGCAGTACTTC.

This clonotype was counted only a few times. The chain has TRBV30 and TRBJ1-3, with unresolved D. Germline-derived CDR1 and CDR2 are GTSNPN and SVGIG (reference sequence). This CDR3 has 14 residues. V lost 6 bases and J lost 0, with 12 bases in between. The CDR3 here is CACHGSYSGNTIYF. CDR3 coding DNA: TGTGCCTGCCACGGGTCCTACTCTGGAAACACCATATATTTT.

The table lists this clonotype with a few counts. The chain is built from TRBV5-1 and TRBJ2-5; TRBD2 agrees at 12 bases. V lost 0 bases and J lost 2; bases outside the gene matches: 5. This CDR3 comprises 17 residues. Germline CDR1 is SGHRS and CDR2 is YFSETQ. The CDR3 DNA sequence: TGCGCCAGCAGCTTGGGGGGACTAGCGGGCCGTCAAGAGACCCAGTACTTC. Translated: CASSLGGLAGRQETQYF. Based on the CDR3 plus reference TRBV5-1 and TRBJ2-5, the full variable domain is KAGVTQTPRYLIKTRGQQVTLSCSPISGHRSVSWYQQTPGQGLQFLFEYFSETQRNKGNFPGRFSGRQFSNSRSEMNVSTLELGDSALYLCASSLGGLAGRQETQYFGPGTRLLVL.

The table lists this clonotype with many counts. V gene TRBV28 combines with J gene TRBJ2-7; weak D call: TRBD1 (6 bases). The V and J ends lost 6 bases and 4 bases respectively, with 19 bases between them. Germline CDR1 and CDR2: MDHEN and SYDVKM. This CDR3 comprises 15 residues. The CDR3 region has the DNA TGTGCCAGCAGCTTCCCCCAGGGGAACTTTTACGAGCAGTACTTC. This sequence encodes CASSFPQGNFYEQYF.

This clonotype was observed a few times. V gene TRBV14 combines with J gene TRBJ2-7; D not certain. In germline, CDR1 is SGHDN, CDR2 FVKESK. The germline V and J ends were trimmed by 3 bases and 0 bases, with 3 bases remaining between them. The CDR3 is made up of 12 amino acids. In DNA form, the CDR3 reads TGTGCCAGCAGCCATATCTCCTACGAGCAGTACTTC. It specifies CASSHISYEQYF. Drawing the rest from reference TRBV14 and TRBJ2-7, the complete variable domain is EAGVTQFPSHSVIEKGQTVTLRCDPISGHDNLYWYRRVMGKEIKFLLHFVKESKQDESGMPNNRFLAERTGGTYSTLKVQPAELEDSGVYFCASSHISYEQYFGPGTRLTVT.

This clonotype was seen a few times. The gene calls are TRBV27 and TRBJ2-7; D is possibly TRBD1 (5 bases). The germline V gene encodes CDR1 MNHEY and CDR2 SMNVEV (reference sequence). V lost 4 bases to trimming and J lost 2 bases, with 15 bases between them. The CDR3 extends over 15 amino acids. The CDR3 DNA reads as TGTGCCAGCAGTTCCTTTGGGGCCAGAGCCTACGAGCAGTACTTC. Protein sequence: CASSSFGARAYEQYF.

This chain's CDR3 is CASSERATNEKLFF. The CDR3 nucleotides read TGTGCCAGCAGTGAGAGAGCAACTAATGAAAAACTGTTTTTT. This chain joins TRBV6-1 and TRBJ1-4; D gene unclear. V lost 3 bases, J lost 0 bases, and 5 bases lay in between. The length of the CDR3 is 14 residues. CDR1 is MNHNS, CDR2 SASEGT, per germline.

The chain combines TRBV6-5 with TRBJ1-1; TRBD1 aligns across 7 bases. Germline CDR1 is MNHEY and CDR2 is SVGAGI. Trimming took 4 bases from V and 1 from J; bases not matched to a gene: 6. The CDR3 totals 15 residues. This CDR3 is CASSSDQGGNTEAFF. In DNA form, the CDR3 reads TGTGCCAGCAGTTCCGATCAGGGGGGGAACACTGAAGCTTTCTTT.

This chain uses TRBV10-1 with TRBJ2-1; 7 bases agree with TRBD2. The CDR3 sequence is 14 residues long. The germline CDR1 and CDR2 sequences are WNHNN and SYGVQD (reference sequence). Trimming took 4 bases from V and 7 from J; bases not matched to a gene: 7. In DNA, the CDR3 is TGCGCCAGCAGTGGCGGGAGTTTAAAGAATGAGCAGTTCTTC. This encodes CASSGGSLKNEQFF.

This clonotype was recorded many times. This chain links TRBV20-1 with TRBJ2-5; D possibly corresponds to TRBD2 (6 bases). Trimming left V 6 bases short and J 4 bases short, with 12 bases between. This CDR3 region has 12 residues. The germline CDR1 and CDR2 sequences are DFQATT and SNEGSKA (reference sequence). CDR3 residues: CSARGAGETQYF. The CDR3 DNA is TGCAGTGCGAGGGGAGCGGGAGAGACCCAGTACTTC.

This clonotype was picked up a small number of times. The CDR3 DNA reads as TGCAGTGCTAGTGATGGCGTGAACACTGAAGCTTTCTTT. It is translated as CSASDGVNTEAFF. The rearrangement links TRBV20-1 to TRBJ1-1, with D hard to call. Germline values: CDR1 DFQATT, CDR2 SNEGSKA (reference sequence). V lost 3 bases to trimming and J lost 0 bases, with 8 bases between them. The CDR3 totals 13 residues.

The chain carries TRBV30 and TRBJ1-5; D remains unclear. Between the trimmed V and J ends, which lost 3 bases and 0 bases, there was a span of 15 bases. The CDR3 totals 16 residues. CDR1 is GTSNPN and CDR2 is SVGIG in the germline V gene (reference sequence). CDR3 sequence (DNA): TGTGCCTGGAGCCCTATTGGAACCTATAGCAATCAGCCCCAGCATTTT. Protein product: CAWSPIGTYSNQPQHF. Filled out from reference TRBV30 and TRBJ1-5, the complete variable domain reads SQTIHQWPATLVQPVGSPLSLECTVEGTSNPNLYWYRQAAGRGLQLLFYSVGIGQISSEVPQNLSASRPQDRQFILSSKKLLLSDSGFYLCAWSPIGTYSNQPQHFGDGTRLSIL.

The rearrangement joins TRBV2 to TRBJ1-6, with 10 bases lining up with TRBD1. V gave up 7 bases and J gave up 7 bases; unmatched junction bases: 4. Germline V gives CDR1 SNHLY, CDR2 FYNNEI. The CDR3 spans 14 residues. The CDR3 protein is CASKGQGGNSPLHF. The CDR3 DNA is TGTGCCAGCAAAGGACAGGGGGGGAATTCACCCCTCCACTTT.

This CDR3 is CASSQGPSGKETQYF. The CDR3 region has the DNA TGTGCCAGCAGCCAAGGGCCTAGCGGCAAAGAGACCCAGTACTTC. J is TRBJ2-5 and V is TRBV3-1; 7 bases line up with TRBD2. Per germline, CDR1 LGHDT and CDR2 YNNKEL (reference sequence). CDR3 length: 15 residues. V lost 1 base, J lost 3 bases, and 5 bases stayed unmatched.

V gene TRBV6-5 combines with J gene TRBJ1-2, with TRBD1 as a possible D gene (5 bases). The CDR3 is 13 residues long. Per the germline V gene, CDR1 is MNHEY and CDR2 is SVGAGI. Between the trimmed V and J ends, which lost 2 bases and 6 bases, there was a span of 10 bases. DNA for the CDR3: TGTGCCAGCAGTTACCCAGGGCGGGATGGCTACACCTTC. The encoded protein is CASSYPGRDGYTF.